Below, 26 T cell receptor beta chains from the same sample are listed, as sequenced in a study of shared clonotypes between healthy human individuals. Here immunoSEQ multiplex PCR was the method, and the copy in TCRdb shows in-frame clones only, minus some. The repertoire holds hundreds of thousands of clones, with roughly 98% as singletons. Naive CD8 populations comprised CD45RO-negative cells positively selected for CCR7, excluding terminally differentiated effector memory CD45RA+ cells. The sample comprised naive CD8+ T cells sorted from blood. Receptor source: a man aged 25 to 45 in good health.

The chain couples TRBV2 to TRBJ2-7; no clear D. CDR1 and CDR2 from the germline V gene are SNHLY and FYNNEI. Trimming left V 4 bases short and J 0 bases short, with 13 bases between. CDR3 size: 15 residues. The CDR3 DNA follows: TGTGCCAGCAGTGCATCAGAGGAGACCTCCTACGAGCAGTACTTC. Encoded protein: CASSASEETSYEQYF.

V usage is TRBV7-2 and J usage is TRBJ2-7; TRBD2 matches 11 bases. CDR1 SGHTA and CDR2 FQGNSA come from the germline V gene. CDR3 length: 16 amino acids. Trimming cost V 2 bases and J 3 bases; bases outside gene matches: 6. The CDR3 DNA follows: TGTGCCAGCAGCTTATCCCGACTAGCGGGGTACTACGAGCAGTACTTC. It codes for CASSLSRLAGYYEQYF.

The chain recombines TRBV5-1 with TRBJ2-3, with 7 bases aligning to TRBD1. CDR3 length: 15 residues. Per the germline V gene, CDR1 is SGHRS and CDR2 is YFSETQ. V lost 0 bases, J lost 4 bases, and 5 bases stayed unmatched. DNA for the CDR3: TGCGCCAGCAGCTTGGAGTACAGGGGAGCAGATACGCAGTATTTT. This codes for CASSLEYRGADTQYF.

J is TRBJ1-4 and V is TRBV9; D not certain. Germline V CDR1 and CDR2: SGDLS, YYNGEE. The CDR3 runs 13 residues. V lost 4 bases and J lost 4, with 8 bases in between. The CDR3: CASSREHNEKLFF. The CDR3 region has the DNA TGTGCCAGCAGCAGAGAGCATAATGAAAAACTGTTTTTT.

CDR3 sequence (DNA): TGTGCCAGCACCAAAGATAGGACTAGCGGGATCTACGAGCAGTACTTC. Protein: CASTKDRTSGIYEQYF. V is TRBV2 and J is TRBJ2-7; 12 bases are shared with TRBD2. The CDR3 has 16 residues. The V gene's germline CDR1 is SNHLY and CDR2 FYNNEI. Germline trimming cut 7 bases from V and 3 bases from J; bases unmatched to any gene: 10.

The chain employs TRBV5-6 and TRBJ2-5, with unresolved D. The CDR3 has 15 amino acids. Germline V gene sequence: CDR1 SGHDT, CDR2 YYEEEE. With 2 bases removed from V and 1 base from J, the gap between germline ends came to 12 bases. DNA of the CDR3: TGTGCCAGCAGCTTCTTTAATCCACTCCAAGAGACCCAGTACTTC. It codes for CASSFFNPLQETQYF.

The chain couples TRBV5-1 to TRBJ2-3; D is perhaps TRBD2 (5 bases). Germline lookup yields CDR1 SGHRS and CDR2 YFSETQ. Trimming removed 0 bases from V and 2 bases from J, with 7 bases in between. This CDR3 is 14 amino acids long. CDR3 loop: CASSLERATDTQYF. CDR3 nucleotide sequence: TGCGCCAGCAGCTTGGAGAGGGCCACAGATACGCAGTATTTT.

The CDR3 sequence is CASSFLGYEQYF. The CDR3 DNA reads TGTGCCAGCAGCTTTCTAGGGTACGAGCAGTACTTC. The rearrangement links TRBV5-6 to TRBJ2-7; D gene uncertain. V lost 2 bases and J lost 4, with 7 bases in between. The CDR3 has 12 residues. CDR1 and CDR2 from the germline V gene are SGHDT and YYEEEE.

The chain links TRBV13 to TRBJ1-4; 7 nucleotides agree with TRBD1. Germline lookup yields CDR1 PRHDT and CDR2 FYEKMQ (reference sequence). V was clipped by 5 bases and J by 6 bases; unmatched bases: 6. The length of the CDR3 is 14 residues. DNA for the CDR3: TGTGCCAGCAGCACCCGGGACAGTTATGAAAAACTGTTTTTT. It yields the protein CASSTRDSYEKLFF.

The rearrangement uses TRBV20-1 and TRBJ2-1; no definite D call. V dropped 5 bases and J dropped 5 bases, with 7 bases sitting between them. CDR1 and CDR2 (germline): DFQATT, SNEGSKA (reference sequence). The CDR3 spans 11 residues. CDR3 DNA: TGCAGTGCTGAGAACGACAATGAGCAGTTCTTC. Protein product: CSAENDNEQFF.

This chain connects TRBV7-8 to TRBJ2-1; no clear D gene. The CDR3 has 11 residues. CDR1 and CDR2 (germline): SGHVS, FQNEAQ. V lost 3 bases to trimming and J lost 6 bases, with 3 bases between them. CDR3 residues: CASSLSNEQFF. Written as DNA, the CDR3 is TGTGCCAGCAGCTTGTCCAATGAGCAGTTCTTC.

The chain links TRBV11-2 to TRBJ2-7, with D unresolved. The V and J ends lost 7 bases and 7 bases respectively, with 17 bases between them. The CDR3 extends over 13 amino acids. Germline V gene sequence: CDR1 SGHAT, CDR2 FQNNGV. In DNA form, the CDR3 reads TGTGCCAGCACTTTGGTAGGGCCGGGTGAGCAGTACTTC. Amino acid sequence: CASTLVGPGEQYF.

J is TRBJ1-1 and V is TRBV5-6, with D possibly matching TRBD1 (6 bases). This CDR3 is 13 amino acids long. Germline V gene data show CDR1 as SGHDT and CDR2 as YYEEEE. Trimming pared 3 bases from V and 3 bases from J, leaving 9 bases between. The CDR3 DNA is TGTGCCAGCAGCTGGCAGGGGTACACTGAAGCTTTCTTT. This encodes CASSWQGYTEAFF.

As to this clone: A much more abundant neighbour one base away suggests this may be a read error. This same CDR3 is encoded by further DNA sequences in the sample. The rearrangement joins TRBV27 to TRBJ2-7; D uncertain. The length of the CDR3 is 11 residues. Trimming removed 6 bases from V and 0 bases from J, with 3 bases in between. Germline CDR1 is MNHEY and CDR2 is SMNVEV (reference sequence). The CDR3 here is CASSSSYEQYF. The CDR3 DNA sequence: TGTGCCAGCAGCTCCTCCTACGAGCAGTACTTC.

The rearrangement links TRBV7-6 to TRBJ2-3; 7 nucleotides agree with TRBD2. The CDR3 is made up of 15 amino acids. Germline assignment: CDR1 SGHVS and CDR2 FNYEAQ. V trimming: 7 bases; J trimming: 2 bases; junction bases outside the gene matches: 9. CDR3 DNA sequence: TGTGCCAGCACCTTTGGAACTAGCGACACAGATACGCAGTATTTT. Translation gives CASTFGTSDTDTQYF.

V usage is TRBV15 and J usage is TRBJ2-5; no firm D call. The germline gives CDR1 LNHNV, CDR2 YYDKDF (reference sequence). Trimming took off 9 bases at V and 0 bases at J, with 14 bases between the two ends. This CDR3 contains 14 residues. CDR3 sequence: CATKSATYQETQYF. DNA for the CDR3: TGTGCCACTAAGAGCGCCACATACCAAGAGACCCAGTACTTC.

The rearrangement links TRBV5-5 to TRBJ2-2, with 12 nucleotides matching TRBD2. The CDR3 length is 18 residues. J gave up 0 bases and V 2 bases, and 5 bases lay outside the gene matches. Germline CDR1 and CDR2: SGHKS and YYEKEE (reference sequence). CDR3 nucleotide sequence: TGTGCCAGCAGCTTACTAGCGGGAGGACCCGCGAACACCGGGGAGCTGTTTTTT. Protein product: CASSLLAGGPANTGELFF.

DNA of the CDR3: TGTGCCAGCCGACGAATAGCGGGAGAGGGGATTCAGTACTTC. It codes for CASRRIAGEGIQYF. The chain joins TRBV2 to TRBJ2-4, with 9 bases that match TRBD2. Germline trimming cut 8 bases from V and 10 bases from J; bases unmatched to any gene: 12. Germline-derived CDR1 and CDR2 are SNHLY and FYNNEI. The CDR3 contains 14 residues.

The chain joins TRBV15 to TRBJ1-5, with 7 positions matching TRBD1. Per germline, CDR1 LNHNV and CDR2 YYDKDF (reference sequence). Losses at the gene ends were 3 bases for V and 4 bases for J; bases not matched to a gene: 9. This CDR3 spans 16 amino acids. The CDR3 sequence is CATSSSRDSVNQPQHF. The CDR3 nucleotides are TGTGCCACCAGCAGTAGCCGGGACAGCGTAAATCAGCCCCAGCATTTT.

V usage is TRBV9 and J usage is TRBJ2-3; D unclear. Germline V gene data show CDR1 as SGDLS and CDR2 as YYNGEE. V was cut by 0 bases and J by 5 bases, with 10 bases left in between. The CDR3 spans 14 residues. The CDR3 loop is CASSVEVMEDTQYF. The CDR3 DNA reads TGTGCCAGCAGCGTAGAGGTCATGGAAGATACGCAGTATTTT.

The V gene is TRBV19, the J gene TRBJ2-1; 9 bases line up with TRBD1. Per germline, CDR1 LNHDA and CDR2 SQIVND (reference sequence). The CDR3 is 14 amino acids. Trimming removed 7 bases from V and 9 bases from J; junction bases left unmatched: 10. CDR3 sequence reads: CASKGTGMGLEQFF. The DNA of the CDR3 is TGTGCCAGTAAGGGGACAGGGATGGGCCTTGAGCAGTTCTTC.

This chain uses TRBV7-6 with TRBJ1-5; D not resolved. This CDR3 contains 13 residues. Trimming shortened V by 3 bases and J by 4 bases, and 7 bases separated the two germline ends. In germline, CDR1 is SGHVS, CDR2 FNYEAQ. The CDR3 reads CASSFEPNQPQHF. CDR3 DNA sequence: TGTGCCAGCAGCTTTGAACCGAATCAGCCCCAGCATTTT.

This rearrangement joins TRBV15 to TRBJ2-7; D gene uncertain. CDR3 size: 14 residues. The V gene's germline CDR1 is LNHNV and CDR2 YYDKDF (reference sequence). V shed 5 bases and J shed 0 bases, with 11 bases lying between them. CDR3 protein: CATSANLDSYEQYF. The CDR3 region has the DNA TGTGCCACCAGCGCCAACTTAGACTCCTACGAGCAGTACTTC.

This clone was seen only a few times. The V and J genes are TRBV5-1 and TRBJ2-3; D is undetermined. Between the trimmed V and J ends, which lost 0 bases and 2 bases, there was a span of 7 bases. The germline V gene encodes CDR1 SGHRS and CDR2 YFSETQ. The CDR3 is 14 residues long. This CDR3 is CASSLDGYTDTQYF. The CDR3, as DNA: TGCGCCAGCAGCTTGGACGGGTACACAGATACGCAGTATTTT.

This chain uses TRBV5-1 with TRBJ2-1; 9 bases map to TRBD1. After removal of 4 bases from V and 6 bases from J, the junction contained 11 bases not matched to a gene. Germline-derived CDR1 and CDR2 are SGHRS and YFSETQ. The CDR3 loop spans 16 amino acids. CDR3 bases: TGCGCCAGCAGCAGACGCAACCAGGGACAGGGCAATGAGCAGTTCTTC. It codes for CASSRRNQGQGNEQFF.

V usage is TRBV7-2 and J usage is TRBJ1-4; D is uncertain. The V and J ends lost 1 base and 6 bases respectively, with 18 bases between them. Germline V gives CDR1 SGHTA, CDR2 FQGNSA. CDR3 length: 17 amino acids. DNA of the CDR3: TGTGCCAGCAGCTTAGAGCCCTTATATAGGCAGCATGAAAAACTGTTTTTT. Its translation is CASSLEPLYRQHEKLFF.